This T cell receptor beta chain was captured in a study of control samples from healthy donors and cancer patients (dated by TCRdb to about 2020). From cysteine to phenylalanine, the CDR3 is 13 amino acids long. Here the CDR3 DNA is all that survives: 39 bases in frame from base 1. At the junction V is shortened by 10 bases and J by 7 bases; bases outside the gene matches: 9. In the germline V gene (reference sequence), CDR1 corresponds to SSHAT and CDR2 to FNYEAQ. The method behind the library was the immunoSEQ multiplex PCR assay. Sourced from immuneACCESS, this table was stored by TCRdb with only in-frame sequences that have V and J called. A share of the clones is absent; for the studies checked, an unresolved V gene accounts for under half, and the remainder has no known explanation. The sample profile shows approximately 110,000 clones; approximately 90% of them were found once. The ten largest clonotypes hold around 17% of the sample.

A note on this clone: It has no known antigen specificity. Per-base qualities were not stored, and no clone one base away is much larger.

The chain joins TRBV7-7 to TRBJ2-2; a stretch of 7 junction bases matches TRBD1. Sequenced: blood. This TCR derives from a woman aged 45-60 years in good health. The CDR3 reads as follows: CAIIRGDSGELFF. Read as DNA, the sequence is TGTGCCATAATCCGAGGGGACAGCGGGGAGCTGTTTTTT. Here the CDR3 is joined to the reference TRBV7-7 and TRBJ2-2 genes, and the full variable domain is: GAGVSQSPRYKVTKRGQDVTLRCDPISSHATLYWYQQALGQGPEFLTYFNYEAQPDKSGLPSDRFSAERPEGSISTLTIQRTEQRDSAMYRCAIIRGDSGELFFGEGSRLTVL.